This entry concerns a single TCR beta chain. Its antigen is as yet unknown. The data are from a study of PD-1 blockade in classical Hodgkin lymphoma. Study-level findings and limits: The study found that TCR diversity rose significantly by C4D1 in CD4+ but not CD8+ cells. For complete responders, baseline diversity was comparable to that of newly diagnosed patients.

Documented time point: cycle 4 day 1 (C4D1), after less than seven weeks of nivolumab. Every patient was affected by relapse after autologous stem cell transplantation, while exposure to brentuximab vedotin was not uniform. CDR3 length: 14 amino acids. CDR1 is LNHDA, CDR2 SQIVND, per germline (reference sequence). The trim removed 5 bases at V and 5 bases at J, leaving 7 bases unmatched. Profiling relied on immunoSEQ multiplex PCR, and the TCRdb table lists in-frame clones only, not all of them. The sample consists of tens of thousands of clones, roughly 80% of them appearing once. This sequence originates from a human donor with classical Hodgkin lymphoma. This sample comprised peripheral blood mononuclear cells (PBMCs), obtained before the fourth cycle of nivolumab. The V call is TRBV19, the J call TRBJ1-2; TRBD1 agrees at 8 bases. The CDR3: CASSGQGLEYGYTF. The CDR3 DNA sequence: TGTGCCAGTAGTGGACAGGGTCTTGAGTATGGCTACACCTTC.